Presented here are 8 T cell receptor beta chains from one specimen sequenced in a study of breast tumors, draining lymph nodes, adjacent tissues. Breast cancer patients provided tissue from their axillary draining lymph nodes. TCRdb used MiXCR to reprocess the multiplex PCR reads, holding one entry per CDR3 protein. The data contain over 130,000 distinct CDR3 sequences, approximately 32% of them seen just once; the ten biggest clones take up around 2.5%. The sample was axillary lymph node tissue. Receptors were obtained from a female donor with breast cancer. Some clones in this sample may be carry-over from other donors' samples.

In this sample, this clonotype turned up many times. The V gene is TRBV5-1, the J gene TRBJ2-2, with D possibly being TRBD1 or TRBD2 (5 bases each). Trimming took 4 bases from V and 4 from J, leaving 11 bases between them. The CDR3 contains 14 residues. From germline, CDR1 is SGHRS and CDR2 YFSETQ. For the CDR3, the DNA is TGCGCCAGCAGCGGAGGTAGGGGCACCGGGGAGCTGTTTTTT. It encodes CASSGGRGTGELFF.

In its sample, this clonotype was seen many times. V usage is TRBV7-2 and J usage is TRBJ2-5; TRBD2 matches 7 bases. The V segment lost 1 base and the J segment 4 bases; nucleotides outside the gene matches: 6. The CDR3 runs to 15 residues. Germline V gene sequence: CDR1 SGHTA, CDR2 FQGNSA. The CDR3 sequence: CASSLEGLQTETQYF. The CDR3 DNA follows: TGTGCCAGCAGCTTAGAGGGACTACAAACAGAGACCCAGTACTTC.

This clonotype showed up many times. CDR3 in amino acids: CASRPNVLGTLSNQPQHF. In nucleotides, the CDR3 is TGTGCCAGCAGACCTAACGTCCTTGGGACACTTAGCAATCAGCCCCAGCATTTT. The chain employs TRBV6-5 and TRBJ1-5; weak D call: TRBD1 (6 bases). Trimming left V 6 bases short and J 0 bases short, with 21 bases between. Germline-derived CDR1 and CDR2 are MNHEY and SVGAGI. The CDR3 sequence is 18 residues long.

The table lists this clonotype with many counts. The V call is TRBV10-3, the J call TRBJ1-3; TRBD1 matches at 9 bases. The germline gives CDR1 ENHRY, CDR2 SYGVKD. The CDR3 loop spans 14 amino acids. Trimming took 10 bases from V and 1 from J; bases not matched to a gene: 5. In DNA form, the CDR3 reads TGTGCCACCGCACAGGGGGCTTCTGGAAACACCATATATTTT. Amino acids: CATAQGASGNTIYF.

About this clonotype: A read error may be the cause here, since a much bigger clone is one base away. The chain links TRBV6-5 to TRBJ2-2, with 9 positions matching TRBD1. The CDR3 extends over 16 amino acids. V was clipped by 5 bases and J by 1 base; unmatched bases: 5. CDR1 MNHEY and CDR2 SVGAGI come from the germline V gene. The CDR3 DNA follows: TGTGCCAGCAGTATCGACAGGGGGTTGAACACCGGGGAGCTGTTTTTT. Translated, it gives CASSIDRGLNTGELFF.

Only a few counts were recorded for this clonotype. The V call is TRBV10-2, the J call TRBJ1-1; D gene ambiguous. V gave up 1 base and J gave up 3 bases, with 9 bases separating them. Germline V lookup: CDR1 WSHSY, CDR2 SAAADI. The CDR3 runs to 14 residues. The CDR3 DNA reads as TGCGCCAGCAGTGAGTTACGGGGATACACTGAAGCTTTCTTT. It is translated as CASSELRGYTEAFF.

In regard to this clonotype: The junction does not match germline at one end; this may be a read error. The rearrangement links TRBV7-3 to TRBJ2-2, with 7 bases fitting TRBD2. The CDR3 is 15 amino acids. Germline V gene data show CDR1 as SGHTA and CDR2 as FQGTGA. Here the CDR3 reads CASSPAGRGDTEASF. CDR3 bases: TGTGCCAGCAGTCCTGCGGGGAGGGGAGACACTGAAGCTTCCTTT.

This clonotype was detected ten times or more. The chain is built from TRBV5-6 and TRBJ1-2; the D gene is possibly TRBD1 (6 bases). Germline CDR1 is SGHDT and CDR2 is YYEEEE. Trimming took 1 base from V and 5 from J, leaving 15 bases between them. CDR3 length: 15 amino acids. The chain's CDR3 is CASSLILQGRYGYTF. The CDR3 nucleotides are TGTGCCAGCAGCTTGATTCTACAGGGCAGATATGGCTACACCTTC.